These 2 T cell receptor beta chains share one sample of origin, sequenced in a study of shared clonotypes between healthy human individuals. TCRdb's table, derived via immunoSEQ multiplex PCR, lists solely in-frame clones and lacks some. The sample has some 500,000 clones; around 80% are singletons. Input material: PBMCs. Receptor source: a woman aged 40 to 50 in good health. Some clones in this sample may be carry-over from other donors' samples.

The rearrangement uses TRBV6-1 and TRBJ1-2, with D tentatively TRBD1 (5 bases). Between the trimmed V and J ends, which lost 8 bases and 2 bases, there was a span of 12 bases. Germline CDR1 MNHNS, CDR2 SASEGT. There are 13 residues in the CDR3. Here the CDR3 DNA reads TGTGCCAGCTACCGGAGGGGAAACTATGGCTACACCTTC. It encodes CASYRRGNYGYTF.

The chain uses TRBV19 and TRBJ2-7; D may be TRBD2 (6 bases). Deletions cut 2 bases from V and 3 bases from J, with 11 bases between. CDR3 length: 14 residues. Germline V gene sequence: CDR1 LNHDA, CDR2 SQIVND (reference sequence). The DNA for the CDR3 is TGTGCCAGTAGTATAACGGGAGCCAGCTACGAGCAGTACTTC. Protein: CASSITGASYEQYF. The entire variable domain, with the rest obtained from reference TRBV19 and TRBJ2-7, is as follows: DGGITQSPKYLFRKEGQNVTLSCEQNLNHDAMYWYRQDPGQGLRLIYYSQIVNDFQKGDIAEGYSVSREKKESFPLTVTSAQKNPTAFYLCASSITGASYEQYFGPGTRLTVT.